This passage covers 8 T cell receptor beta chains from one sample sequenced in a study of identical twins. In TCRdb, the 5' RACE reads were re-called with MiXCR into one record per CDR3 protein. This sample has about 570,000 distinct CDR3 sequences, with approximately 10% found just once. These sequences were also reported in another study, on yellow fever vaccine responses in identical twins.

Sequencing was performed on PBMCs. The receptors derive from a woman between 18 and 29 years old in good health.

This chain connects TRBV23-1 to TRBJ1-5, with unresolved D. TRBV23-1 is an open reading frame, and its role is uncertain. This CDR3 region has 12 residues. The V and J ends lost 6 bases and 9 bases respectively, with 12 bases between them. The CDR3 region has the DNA TGCGCCAGCAGGGGCCAGACGGGGCCCCAGCATTTT. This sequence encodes CASRGQTGPQHF.

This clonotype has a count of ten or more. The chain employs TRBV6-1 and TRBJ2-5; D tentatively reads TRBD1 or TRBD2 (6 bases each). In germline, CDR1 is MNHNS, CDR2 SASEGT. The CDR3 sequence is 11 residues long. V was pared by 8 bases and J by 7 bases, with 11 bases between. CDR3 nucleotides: TGTGCCAGCGCGGGACAAACGACCCAGTACTTC. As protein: CASAGQTTQYF.

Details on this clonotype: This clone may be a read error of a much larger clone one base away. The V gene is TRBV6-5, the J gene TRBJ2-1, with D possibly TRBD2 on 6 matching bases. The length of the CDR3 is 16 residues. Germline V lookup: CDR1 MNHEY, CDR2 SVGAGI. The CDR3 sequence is CSSSYRTAGYYNEQFF. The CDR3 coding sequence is TGTTCCAGCAGTTACCGGACGGCGGGATATTACAATGAGCAGTTCTTC.

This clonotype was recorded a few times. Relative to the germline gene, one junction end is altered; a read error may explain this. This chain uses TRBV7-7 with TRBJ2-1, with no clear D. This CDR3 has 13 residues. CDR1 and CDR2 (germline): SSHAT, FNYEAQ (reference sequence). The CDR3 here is CASSLDLLDEQFF. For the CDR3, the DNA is TGTGCTAGCAGCTTAGATCTATTGGATGAGCAGTTCTTC.

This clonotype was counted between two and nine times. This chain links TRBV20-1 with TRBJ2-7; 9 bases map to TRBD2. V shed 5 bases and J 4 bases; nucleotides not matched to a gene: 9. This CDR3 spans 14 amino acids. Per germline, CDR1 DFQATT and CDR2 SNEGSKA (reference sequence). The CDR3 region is CSAYTLRGGYEQYF. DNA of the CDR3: TGCAGTGCTTATACCCTGCGGGGGGGGTACGAGCAGTACTTC.

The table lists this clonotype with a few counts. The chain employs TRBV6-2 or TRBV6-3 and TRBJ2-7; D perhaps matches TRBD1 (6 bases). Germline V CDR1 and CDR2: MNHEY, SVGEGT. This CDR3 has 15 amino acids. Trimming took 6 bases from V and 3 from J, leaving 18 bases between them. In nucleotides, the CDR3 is TGTGCCAGCAGCGATCCGACAGGATACTACTACGAGCAGTACTTC. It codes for CASSDPTGYYYEQYF.

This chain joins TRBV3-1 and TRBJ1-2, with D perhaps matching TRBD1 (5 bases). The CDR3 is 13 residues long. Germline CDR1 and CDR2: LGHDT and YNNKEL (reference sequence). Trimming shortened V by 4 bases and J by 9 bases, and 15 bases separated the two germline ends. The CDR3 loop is CASSRGVDSRYTF. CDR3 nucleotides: TGTGCCAGCAGCCGGGGAGTAGACAGCCGCTACACCTTC.

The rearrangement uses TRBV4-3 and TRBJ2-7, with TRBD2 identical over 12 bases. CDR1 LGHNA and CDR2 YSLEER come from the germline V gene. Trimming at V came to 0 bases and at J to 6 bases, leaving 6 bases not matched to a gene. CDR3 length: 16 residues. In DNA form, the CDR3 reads TGCGCCAGCAGCCAAGAGCTAGCGGGAGGGCTTTCCGAGCAGTACTTC. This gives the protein CASSQELAGGLSEQYF.